These 12 T cell receptor beta chains originate from one sample sequenced in a study of kidney transplant recipient with SARS-CoV-2 infection. TCRdb used MiXCR to reprocess the reads, holding one entry per CDR3 protein. This table has 250,000 or so distinct CDR3 sequences, more than 25% appearing once. Sequenced here: a blood sample, sampled at baseline and around day 120 from a kidney transplant recipient. Receptors were obtained from a male patient younger than 45 who had COVID-19 and was a kidney transplant recipient. Some T cells may be supplied by the graft donor.

This clonotype was seen a single time. It may be a read error: a sequence one base away is much more abundant. The gene calls are TRBV10-3 and TRBJ1-6; the D gene is possibly TRBD1 (5 bases). CDR3 length equals 14 residues. Germline loops: CDR1 ENHRY, CDR2 SYGVKD. CDR3 nucleotide sequence: TGTGCCGTCAGTGATGGGGGTAATAATTCACCCCTCCACTTT. It codes for CAVSDGGNNSPLHF.

Concerning this clonotype itself: A much larger clonotype is one base distant, so this may be a read error. The chain couples TRBV7-6 to TRBJ2-2; 7 bases are shared with TRBD1. V dropped 5 bases and J dropped 7; count of bases not matched to a gene: 10. The CDR3 contains 15 residues. Germline CDR1 is SGHVS and CDR2 is FNYEAQ. The CDR3 is CASSLGQRAIGELFF. CDR3 coding DNA: TGTGCCAGCAGCCTGGGACAGAGGGCCATCGGGGAGCTGTTTTTT.

Concerning this clonotype: A much larger clonotype is one base distant, so this may be a read error. The chain links TRBV20-1 to TRBJ2-7; 7 bases align to TRBD2. This CDR3 has 14 residues. Germline lookup yields CDR1 DFQATT and CDR2 SNEGSKA (reference sequence). V trimming: 0 bases; J trimming: 12 bases; junction bases outside the gene matches: 14. As DNA, the CDR3 is TGCAGTGCTAGAGATCGGCTAGCGGAAGAGACCCGGTACTTC. Residues: CSARDRLAEETRYF.

This clonotype was counted a few times. A single base separates this from a much larger clone, so it may be a read error. V is TRBV20-1 and J is TRBJ1-1; TRBD1 is a possible D gene (5 bases). V lost 4 bases to trimming and J lost 1 base, with 13 bases between them. The CDR3 runs 14 residues. Germline lookup yields CDR1 DFQATT and CDR2 SNEGSKA (reference sequence). The CDR3: CSAKTRRGNTEAFF. The CDR3, as DNA: TGCAGTGCTAAAACTCGTAGGGGGAACACTGAAGCTTTCTTT.

As to this clonotype: This may arise from a read error, as a much more abundant clone is one base away. The chain joins TRBV10-2 to TRBJ2-7, with a weak D call TRBD1 (7 bases). Germline V gene lookup returns CDR1 WSHSY and CDR2 SAAADI. The V and J ends lost 10 bases and 4 bases respectively, with 17 bases between them. The CDR3 is made up of 13 amino acids. CDR3: CANLSQGGYEQYF. The CDR3 DNA reads TGCGCCAACTTGTCGCAGGGGGGATACGAGCAGTACTTC.

The gene calls are TRBV24-1 and TRBJ2-2, with TRBD1 matching over 9 bases. The CDR3 extends over 16 amino acids. V shed 7 bases, J shed 5 bases, and the junction held 10 bases outside the gene matches. Germline assignment: CDR1 KGHDR and CDR2 SFDVKD. The CDR3 nucleotides are TGTGCCACCAGCCCACGGTGGACAGGGGCTACCGGGGAGCTGTTTTTT. Translated: CATSPRWTGATGELFF.

The chain combines TRBV11-1 with TRBJ1-2; D gene ambiguous. V dropped 5 bases and J dropped 4 bases, with 23 bases sitting between them. The CDR3 has 17 amino acids. The germline V gene has CDR1 SGHAT and CDR2 FQDESV (reference sequence). The CDR3 coding sequence is TGTGCCAGCAGCAATAGGCGTAAGGCTGGAAAGACCTATGGCTACACCTTC. It yields the protein CASSNRRKAGKTYGYTF.

This clonotype appeared a few times. The chain has TRBV3-1 and TRBJ2-2; no firm D call. The CDR3 is made up of 18 amino acids. V lost 5 bases to trimming and J lost 5 bases, with 24 bases between them. Germline CDR1 is LGHDT and CDR2 is YNNKEL (reference sequence). DNA of the CDR3: TGTGCCAGCAGCGGCAATGGTCCCATTTCAGGCTTGACCGGGGAGCTGTTTTTT. Encoded protein: CASSGNGPISGLTGELFF. Full variable domain (rest looked up from reference TRBV3-1 and TRBJ2-2): DTAVSQTPKYLVTQMGNDKSIKCEQNLGHDTMYWYKQDSKKFLKIMFSYNNKELIINETVPNRFSPKSPDKAHLNLHINSLELGDSAVYFCASSGNGPISGLTGELFFGEGSRLTVL.

A word on this clonotype: A much larger clone lies a single base off, so this may be a read error. The rearrangement uses TRBV20-1 and TRBJ2-1; 8 bases fit TRBD2. Looked up from germline, CDR1 is DFQATT and CDR2 is SNEGSKA (reference sequence). The CDR3 consists of 16 residues. CDR3 loop: CNARRLAGPPYNEQFF. The CDR3 region has the DNA TGCAATGCTAGAAGGCTAGCGGGCCCACCCTACAATGAGCAGTTCTTC.

To note about this clonotype: Just one base apart from a much larger clone, this may be a read error. This rearrangement joins TRBV6-4 to TRBJ1-2; D is uncertain. The V and J ends lost 5 bases and 4 bases respectively, with 23 bases between them. The CDR3 extends over 17 amino acids. Germline V CDR1 and CDR2: MRHNA, SNTAGT. The CDR3: CASSSQVSRGKTYGYTF. As DNA, the CDR3 is TGTGCCAGCAGTTCCCAAGTCTCACGCGGAAAGACCTATGGCTACACCTTC.

This clonotype has at least ten counts. The CDR3 loop reads CASSSGGGIPPQHF. CDR3 in DNA: TGTGCCAGCAGCTCCGGGGGGGGGATTCCGCCCCAGCATTTT. The chain recombines TRBV7-2 with TRBJ1-5; D is possibly TRBD1 (5 bases). Germline values: CDR1 SGHTA, CDR2 FQGNSA. CDR3 size: 14 residues. V was shortened by 4 bases and J by 9 bases, with 16 bases between the two germline ends.

This clonotype was seen many times. V is TRBV4-1 and J is TRBJ1-1; unclear D gene. Germline assignment: CDR1 MGHRA and CDR2 YSYEKL. V lost 3 bases and J 5 bases, leaving 13 bases between the germline ends. The CDR3 covers 14 residues. CDR3 DNA: TGCGCCAGCAGCCACATTGGTGCGGGTACTGAAGCTTTCTTT. It translates to CASSHIGAGTEAFF.